The following is a T cell receptor (beta chain) sequence with its context. The data were taken from a study of CD8 T cells in Susac syndrome. The RNA input was roughly 0.5 to 1 ug, and it was reverse transcribed with random hexamers. TCRdb ran MiXCR on the immunoSEQ multiplex PCR reads and lists one entry per CDR3 protein. The table records around 200,000 distinct CDR3 sequences, roughly 94% of them present only once. What was sequenced was CD4+ T cells from PBMCs. The clonotype was recovered from a human donor with Susac syndrome.

The CDR3 is CSASFAVRETQYF. For the CDR3, the DNA is TGCAGTGCCTCCTTCGCGGTTAGGGAGACCCAGTACTTC. The rearrangement links TRBV20-1 to TRBJ2-5; no firm D call. This CDR3 comprises 13 residues. Deletions cut 6 bases from V and 5 bases from J, with 16 bases between. Germline values: CDR1 DFQATT, CDR2 SNEGSKA (reference sequence).